This TCR beta chain originates from a study of T-cell memory formation after mild COVID-19 (dated by TCRdb to the early 2020s). With respect to the entire study: TCR sequence clusters from the two donors were largely donor specific. The cohort comprised two young, previously healthy adult volunteers, one female and one male. Longitudinal TCRalpha and TCRbeta repertoire sequencing tracked T-cell clones expanding and contracting after mild COVID-19 in a couple of donors. The study at large found these results: Only a couple of mild cases were covered by the study, and larger cohorts that include severe cases with pre-infection samples were considered necessary. Some responding clones were detected in pre-infection memory, which suggested that pre-existing cross-reactive memory T cells had joined the SARS-CoV-2 response. Contracting CD4+ clones turned up mainly in the CM and EM memory subsets, whereas EMRA was where CD8+ clones were enriched. Whether the second-wave clones peaking on day 37 were SARS-CoV-2 specific was not confirmed. Balanced CD4/CD8 phenotypes were observed for clones contracting from day 15 to 85, whereas a bias towards CD4+ was observed for a second wave of clones expanding from day 15 to 37.

Comment on this clonotype: Its antigen target is currently unknown. No much larger clone exists at a distance of one base, and base qualities are not known.

Ficoll-Paque density gradient centrifugation was used to isolate PBMCs. The CDR3 contains 16 residues, cysteine and phenylalanine counted. This entry keeps only the CDR3 DNA: 48 bases, framed from base 1. The CDR1 and CDR2 encoded by the germline V gene are KGHDR and SFDVKD. The junction carries 18 bases between V and J, which are trimmed by 2 bases and 7 bases respectively. The instrument given in TCRdb is Illumina NovaSeq 6000. Using 5'RACE with constant-segment primers, TCRalpha and TCRbeta cDNA libraries were constructed, with sample barcodes and unique molecular identifiers added in the process. RNA was extracted from every sample with Trizol reagent. Amplification of the libraries took two PCR steps, and the second step added a second sample barcode plus Illumina TruSeq adapters. Libraries were sequenced on an Illumina NovaSeq with 2 x 150 bp paired-end reads. The published analysis was carried out like this. With migec v1.2.7, reads were demultiplexed and then collapsed into UMI-guided consensus sequences. Using mixcr v2.1.11, UMI consensuses were aligned to TRA and TRB V and J templates and then assembled into clonotypes. A clonotype was counted as expanded or contracted only when both edgeR and NoisET called the clonotype significant, with the noise models trained on biological replicates. For edgeR calls, a false discovery rate-adjusted p below 0.01 and a log2 fold-change threshold of 1 were applied. PCA with hierarchical clustering of max-normalized trajectories of the 1000 most abundant clonotypes was used as exploratory dynamics analysis. Each responding clone was given a CD4 or CD8 phenotype based on the CD4+ and CD8+ repertoires, which had been sequenced separately. The public reads were quality trimmed at Q25 with fastp and then assembled into clones with MiXCR by TCRdb, keeping productive beta chains. Rows merge per CDR3 protein into single entries with the most common DNA and genes. V and J calls and clone size were set by TCRdb, not the authors. This sample lists about 310,000 distinct CDR3 sequences; approximately 19% were detected once. In total, the top ten clones hold around 21% of the sample.

This receptor chain uses TRBV24-1 and TRBJ2-3; TRBD2 could be the D gene, as 5 bases match. This clonotype was sampled from a young man who had mild COVID-19 (a few samples of this study predate the infection). The sample titles of this study are shuffled in the database, so cell type and time point are left out; the donor was told from shared clones. Sequences were obtained from PBMCs or a T cell subset sorted from them (not recorded which). The CDR3 has the sequence CATSDSSSRKRYTQYF. The nucleotides are TGTGCCACCAGTGATTCCTCTAGCAGAAAACGGTATACGCAGTATTTT.